This is a list of T cell receptor beta chains from one sample in a study of blood T cell repertoires in COVID-19. This table comes from immunoSEQ multiplex PCR, and its TCRdb copy is limited to in-frame clones, with some not included. The data show approximately 190,000 clones, with about 86% seen just once and approximately 14% held by the top ten. The sequencing sample was made of peripheral blood. These receptors were obtained from a man aged 25-45 years with active or convalescent COVID-19. Each CDR3 is given without its conserved first and last residue.

>15|TRBV19|TRBJ2-2
ASSMGQTNANTGELF
>11|TRBV6-5|TRBJ1-1
ASSYSSVAGAF
>13|TRBV6-5|TRBJ1-2
ASSTEGGDNYGYT
>13|TRBV27|TRBJ2-1
ASSLQGASYNEQF
>13|TRBV9|TRBJ2-2
ASSDRGLNTGELF
>13|TRBV28|TRBJ1-3
AIRQGNRAGNTIY
>16|TRBV5-5|TRBJ1-6
ASSLSLGGGLYNSPLH
>10|TRBV2|TRBJ1-4
ASRRNDEKLF
>15|TRBV4-2|TRBJ2-1
ASSQEVLAGAYNEQF
>13|TRBV10-3|TRBJ1-4
AISESSGGYEKLF
>14|TRBV27|TRBJ1-2
ASSLSVFGGAGGYT
>16|TRBV7-9|TRBJ2-4
ASSSSRLLAGGKNIQY
>16|TRBV24-1|TRBJ2-7
ATSDSQSPGLKVYEQY
>11|TRBV5-8|TRBJ1-2
ASRNREIYGYT
>15|TRBV4-1|TRBJ1-2
ASSQDDGWSRGYGYT
>13|TRBV19|TRBJ1-4
ASSIVYATNEKLF
>14|TRBV28|TRBJ1-3
ASSLWSGASGNTIY
>13|TRBV11-2|TRBJ1-1
ASSRGQRLNTEAF
>15|TRBV4-1|TRBJ1-4
ASSQAGLGEGSEKLF
>17|TRBV7-9|TRBJ1-1
ASSFMVRAGSFMNTEAF
>13|TRBV24-1|TRBJ2-6
ATSDSGFGANVLT
>11|TRBV3-1/TRBV3-2|TRBJ1-1
ASSQGRGTEAF
>13|TRBV6-6|TRBJ1-2
ASSYQGALDYGYT
>13|TRBV19|TRBJ2-5
ASSSATGGRETQY
>11|TRBV12-3/TRBV12-4|TRBJ2-7
ASSLGRSYEQY
>14|TRBV5-4|TRBJ2-1
ASSREAPTGLNEQF
>13|TRBV11-3|TRBJ2-7
ASRPRAGSFGEQY
>11|TRBV7-9|TRBJ1-1
ASSTAWNTEAF
>14|TRBV11-3|TRBJ1-2
ASSSGGDRDSYGYT
>15|TRBV2|TRBJ1-3
ASSEHSQGASGNTIY
>11|TRBV7-6|TRBJ2-2
ASVGQGSGELF